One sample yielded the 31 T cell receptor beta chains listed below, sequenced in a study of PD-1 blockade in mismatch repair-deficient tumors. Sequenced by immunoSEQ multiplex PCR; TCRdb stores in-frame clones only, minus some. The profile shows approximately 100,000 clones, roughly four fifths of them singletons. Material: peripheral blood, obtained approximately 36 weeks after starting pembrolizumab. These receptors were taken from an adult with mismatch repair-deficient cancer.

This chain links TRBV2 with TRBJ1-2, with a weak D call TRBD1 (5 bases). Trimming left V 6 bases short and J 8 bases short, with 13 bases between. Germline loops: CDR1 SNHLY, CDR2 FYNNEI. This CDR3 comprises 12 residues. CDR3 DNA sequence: TGTGCCAGCAGGGGGACTATGGGGGGCTACACCTTC. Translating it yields CASRGTMGGYTF.

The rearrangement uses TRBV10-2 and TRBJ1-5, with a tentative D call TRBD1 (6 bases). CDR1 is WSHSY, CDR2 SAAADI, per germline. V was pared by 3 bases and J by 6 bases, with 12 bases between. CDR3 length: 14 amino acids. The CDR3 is CASSDAGGRQPQHF. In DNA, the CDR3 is TGCGCCAGCAGTGATGCGGGGGGCCGTCAGCCCCAGCATTTT.

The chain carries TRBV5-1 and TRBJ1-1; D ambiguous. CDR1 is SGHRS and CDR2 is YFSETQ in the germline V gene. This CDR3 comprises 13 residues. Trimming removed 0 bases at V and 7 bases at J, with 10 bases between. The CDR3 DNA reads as TGCGCCAGCAGCTTGGCCGCAGCAAGTGAAGCTTTCTTT. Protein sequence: CASSLAAASEAFF. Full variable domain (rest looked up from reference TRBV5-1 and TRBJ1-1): KAGVTQTPRYLIKTRGQQVTLSCSPISGHRSVSWYQQTPGQGLQFLFEYFSETQRNKGNFPGRFSGRQFSNSRSEMNVSTLELGDSALYLCASSLAAASEAFFGQGTRLTVV.

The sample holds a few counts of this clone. In DNA, the CDR3 is TGTGCCAGCAGCGGACAGGGACAAACCGGGGAGCTGTTTTTT. Its translation is CASSGQGQTGELFF. The chain has TRBV9 and TRBJ2-2, with TRBD1 matching over 7 bases. This CDR3 has 14 residues. V trimming: 3 bases; J trimming: 5 bases; junction bases outside the gene matches: 4. Germline lookup yields CDR1 SGDLS and CDR2 YYNGEE.

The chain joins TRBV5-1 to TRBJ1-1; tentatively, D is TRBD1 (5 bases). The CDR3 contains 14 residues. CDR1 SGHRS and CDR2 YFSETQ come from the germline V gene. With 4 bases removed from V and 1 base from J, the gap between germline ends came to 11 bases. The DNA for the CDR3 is TGCGCCAGCAGCAATACGCAGGGGAACACTGAAGCTTTCTTT. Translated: CASSNTQGNTEAFF.

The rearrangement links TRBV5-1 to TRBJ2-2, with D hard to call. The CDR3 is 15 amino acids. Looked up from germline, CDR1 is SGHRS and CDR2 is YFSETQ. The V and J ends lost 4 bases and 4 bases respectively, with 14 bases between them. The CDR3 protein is CASSLLSQPTGELFF. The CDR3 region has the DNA TGCGCCAGCAGCCTACTCTCGCAGCCCACCGGGGAGCTGTTTTTT. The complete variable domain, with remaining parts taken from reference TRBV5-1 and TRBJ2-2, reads KAGVTQTPRYLIKTRGQQVTLSCSPISGHRSVSWYQQTPGQGLQFLFEYFSETQRNKGNFPGRFSGRQFSNSRSEMNVSTLELGDSALYLCASSLLSQPTGELFFGEGSRLTVL.

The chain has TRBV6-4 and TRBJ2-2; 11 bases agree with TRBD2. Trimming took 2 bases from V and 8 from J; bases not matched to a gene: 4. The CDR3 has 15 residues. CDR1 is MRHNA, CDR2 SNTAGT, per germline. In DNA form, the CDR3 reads TGTGCCAGCAGTGACGGGACTAGCGGAGCTGGGGAGCTGTTTTTT. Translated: CASSDGTSGAGELFF.

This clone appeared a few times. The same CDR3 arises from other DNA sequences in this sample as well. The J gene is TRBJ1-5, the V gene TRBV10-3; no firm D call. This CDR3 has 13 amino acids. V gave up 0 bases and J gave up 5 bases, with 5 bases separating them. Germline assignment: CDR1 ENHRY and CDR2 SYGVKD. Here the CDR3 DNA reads TGTGCCATCAGTGAGTCCTGGGATCAGCCCCAGCATTTT. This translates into CAISESWDQPQHF.

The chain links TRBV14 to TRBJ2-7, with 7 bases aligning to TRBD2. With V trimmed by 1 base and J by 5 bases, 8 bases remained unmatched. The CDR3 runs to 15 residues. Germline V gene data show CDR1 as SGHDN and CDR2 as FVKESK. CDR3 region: CASSQGTRALNEQYF. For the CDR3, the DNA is TGTGCCAGCAGCCAAGGGACTAGGGCCCTAAACGAGCAGTACTTC.

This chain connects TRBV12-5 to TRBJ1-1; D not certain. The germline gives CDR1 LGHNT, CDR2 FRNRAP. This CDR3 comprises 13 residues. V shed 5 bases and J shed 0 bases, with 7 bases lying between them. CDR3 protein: CASGGDLNTEAFF. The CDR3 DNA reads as TGTGCTAGTGGTGGGGATTTGAACACTGAAGCTTTCTTT.

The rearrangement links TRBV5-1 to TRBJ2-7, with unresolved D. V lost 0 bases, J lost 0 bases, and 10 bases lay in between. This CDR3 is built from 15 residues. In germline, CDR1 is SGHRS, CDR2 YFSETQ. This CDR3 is CASSLEGVSSYEQYF. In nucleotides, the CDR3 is TGCGCCAGCAGCTTGGAAGGTGTTAGCTCCTACGAGCAGTACTTC.

Written as DNA, the CDR3 is TGTGCCAGCAGCTTGGACAGCAAAGGCTATGGCTACACCTTC. Residues: CASSLDSKGYGYTF. The chain combines TRBV5-4 with TRBJ1-2, with D uncertain. V lost 0 bases, J lost 4 bases, and 10 bases lay in between. The germline V gene has CDR1 SGHNT and CDR2 YYREEE (reference sequence). The CDR3 has 14 amino acids. The full variable domain, its missing parts supplied by reference TRBV5-4 and TRBJ1-2, is ETGVTQSPTHLIKTRGQQVTLRCSSQSGHNTVSWYQQALGQGPQFIFQYYREEENGRGNFPPRFSGLQFPNYSSELNVNALELDDSALYLCASSLDSKGYGYTFGSGTRLTVV.

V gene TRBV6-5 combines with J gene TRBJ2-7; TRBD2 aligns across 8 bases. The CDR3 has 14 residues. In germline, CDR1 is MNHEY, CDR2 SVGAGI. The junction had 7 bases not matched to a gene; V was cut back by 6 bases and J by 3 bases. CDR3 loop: CASSIGGGFYEQYF. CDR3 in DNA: TGTGCCAGCAGCATCGGGGGGGGCTTCTACGAGCAGTACTTC.

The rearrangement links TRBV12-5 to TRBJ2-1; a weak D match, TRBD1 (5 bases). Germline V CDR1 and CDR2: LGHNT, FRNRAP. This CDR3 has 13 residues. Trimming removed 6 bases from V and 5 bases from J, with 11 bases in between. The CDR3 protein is CASGMAGHNEQFF. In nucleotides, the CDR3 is TGTGCTAGTGGCATGGCAGGGCACAATGAGCAGTTCTTC.

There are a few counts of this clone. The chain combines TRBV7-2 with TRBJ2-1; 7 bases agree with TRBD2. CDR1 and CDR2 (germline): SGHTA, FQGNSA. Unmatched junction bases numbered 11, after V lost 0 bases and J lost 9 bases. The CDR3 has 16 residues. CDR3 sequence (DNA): TGTGCCAGCAGCTTAGCGTCCGGGACTATAGAGGGTGAGCAGTTCTTC. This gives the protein CASSLASGTIEGEQFF.

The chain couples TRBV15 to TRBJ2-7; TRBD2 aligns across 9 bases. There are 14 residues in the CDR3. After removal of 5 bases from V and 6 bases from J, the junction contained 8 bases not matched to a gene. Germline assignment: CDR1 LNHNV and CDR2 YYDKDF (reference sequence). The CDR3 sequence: CATSPGLARGEQYF. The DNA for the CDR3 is TGTGCCACCAGCCCCGGACTAGCGAGGGGCGAGCAGTACTTC. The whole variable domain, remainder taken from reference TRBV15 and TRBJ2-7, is DAMVIQNPRYQVTQFGKPVTLSCSQTLNHNVMYWYQQKSSQAPKLLFHYYDKDFNNEADTPDNFQSRRPNTSFCFLDIRSPGLGDTAMYLCATSPGLARGEQYFGPGTRLTVT.

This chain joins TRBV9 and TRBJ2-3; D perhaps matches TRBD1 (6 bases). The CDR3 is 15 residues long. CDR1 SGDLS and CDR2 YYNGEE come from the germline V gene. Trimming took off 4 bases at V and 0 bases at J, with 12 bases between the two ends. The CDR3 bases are TGTGCCAGCAGCCCCGCTGGGGGCAGCACAGATACGCAGTATTTT. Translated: CASSPAGGSTDTQYF.

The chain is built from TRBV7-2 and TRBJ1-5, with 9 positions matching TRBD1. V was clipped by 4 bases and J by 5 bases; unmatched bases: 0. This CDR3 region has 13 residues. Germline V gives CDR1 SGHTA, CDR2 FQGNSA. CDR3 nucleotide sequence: TGTGCCAGCAGCTGGACAGGGGATCAGCCCCAGCATTTT. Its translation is CASSWTGDQPQHF.

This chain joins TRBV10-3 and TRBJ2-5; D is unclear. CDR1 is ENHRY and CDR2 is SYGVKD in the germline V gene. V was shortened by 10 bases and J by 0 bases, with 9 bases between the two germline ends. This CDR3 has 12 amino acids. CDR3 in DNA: TGTGCCACCCGGACGGACCAAGAGACCCAGTACTTC. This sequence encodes CATRTDQETQYF.

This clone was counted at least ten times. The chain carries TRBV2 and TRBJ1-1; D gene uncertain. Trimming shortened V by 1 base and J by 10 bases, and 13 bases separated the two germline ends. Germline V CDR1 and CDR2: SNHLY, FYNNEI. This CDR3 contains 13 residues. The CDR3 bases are TGTGCCAGCAGTGAAGTGGACTATCGAGGAGCTTTCTTT. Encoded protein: CASSEVDYRGAFF.

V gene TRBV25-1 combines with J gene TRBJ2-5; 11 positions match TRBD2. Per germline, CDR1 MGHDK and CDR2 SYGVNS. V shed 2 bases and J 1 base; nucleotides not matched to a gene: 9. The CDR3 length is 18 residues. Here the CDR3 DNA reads TGTGCCAGCAGTGAAGAACTAGCGGGAGTTGGGGTCCAAGAGACCCAGTACTTC. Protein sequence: CASSEELAGVGVQETQYF.

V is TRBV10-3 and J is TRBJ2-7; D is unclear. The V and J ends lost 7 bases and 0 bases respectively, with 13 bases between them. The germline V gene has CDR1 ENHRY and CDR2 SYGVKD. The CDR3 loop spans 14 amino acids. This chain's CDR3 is CAITPAPTSYEQYF. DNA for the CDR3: TGTGCCATCACCCCGGCCCCAACCTCCTACGAGCAGTACTTC.

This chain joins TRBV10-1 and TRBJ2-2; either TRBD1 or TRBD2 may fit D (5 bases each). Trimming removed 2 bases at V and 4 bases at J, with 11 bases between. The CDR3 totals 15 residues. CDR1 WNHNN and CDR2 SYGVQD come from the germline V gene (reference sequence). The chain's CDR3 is CASSEPGAGTGELFF. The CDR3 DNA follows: TGCGCCAGCAGTGAGCCCGGGGCGGGCACCGGGGAGCTGTTTTTT.

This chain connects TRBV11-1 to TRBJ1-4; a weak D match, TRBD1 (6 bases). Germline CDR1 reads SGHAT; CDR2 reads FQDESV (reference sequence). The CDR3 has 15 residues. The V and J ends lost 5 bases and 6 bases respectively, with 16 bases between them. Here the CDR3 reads CASSQQTGRDEKLFF. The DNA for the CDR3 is TGTGCCAGCAGCCAACAGACAGGAAGGGATGAAAAACTGTTTTTT.

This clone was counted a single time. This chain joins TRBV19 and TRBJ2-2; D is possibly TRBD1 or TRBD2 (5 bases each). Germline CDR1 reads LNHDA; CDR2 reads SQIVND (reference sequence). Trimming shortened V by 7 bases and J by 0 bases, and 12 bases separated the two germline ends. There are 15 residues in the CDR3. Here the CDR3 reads CASNLGRSNTGELFF. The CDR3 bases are TGTGCCAGTAACTTGGGACGGTCGAACACCGGGGAGCTGTTTTTT. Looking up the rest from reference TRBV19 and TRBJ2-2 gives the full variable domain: DGGITQSPKYLFRKEGQNVTLSCEQNLNHDAMYWYRQDPGQGLRLIYYSQIVNDFQKGDIAEGYSVSREKKESFPLTVTSAQKNPTAFYLCASNLGRSNTGELFFGEGSRLTVL.

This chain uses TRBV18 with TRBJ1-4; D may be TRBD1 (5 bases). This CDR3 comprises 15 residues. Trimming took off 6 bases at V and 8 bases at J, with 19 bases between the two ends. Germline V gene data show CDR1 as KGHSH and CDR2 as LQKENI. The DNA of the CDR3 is TGTGCCAGCTCTAAAAGTGGAGGGTCAGGGGAAAAACTGTTTTTT. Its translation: CASSKSGGSGEKLFF.

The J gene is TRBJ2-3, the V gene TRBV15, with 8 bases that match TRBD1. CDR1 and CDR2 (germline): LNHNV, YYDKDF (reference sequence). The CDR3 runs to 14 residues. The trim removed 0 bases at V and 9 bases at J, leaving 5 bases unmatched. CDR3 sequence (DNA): TGTGCCACCAGCAGAGATAGGACAGGGACAACGCAGTATTTT. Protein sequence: CATSRDRTGTTQYF. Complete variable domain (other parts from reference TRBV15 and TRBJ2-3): DAMVIQNPRYQVTQFGKPVTLSCSQTLNHNVMYWYQQKSSQAPKLLFHYYDKDFNNEADTPDNFQSRRPNTSFCFLDIRSPGLGDTAMYLCATSRDRTGTTQYFGPGTRLTVL.

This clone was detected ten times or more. The CDR3, as DNA: TGTGCCTGGAGTGGAGAGGACCAAGTTAGCAATCAGCCCCAGCATTTT. Translating it yields CAWSGEDQVSNQPQHF. The chain links TRBV30 to TRBJ1-5; D call uncertain. The V and J ends lost 1 base and 0 bases respectively, with 13 bases between them. CDR1 is GTSNPN, CDR2 SVGIG, per germline (reference sequence). The CDR3 has 16 amino acids.

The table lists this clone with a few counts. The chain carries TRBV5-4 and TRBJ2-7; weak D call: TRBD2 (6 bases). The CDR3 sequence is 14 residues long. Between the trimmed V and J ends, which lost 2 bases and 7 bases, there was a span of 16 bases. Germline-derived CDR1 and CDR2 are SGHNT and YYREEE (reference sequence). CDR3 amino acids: CASSFGGGRREQYF. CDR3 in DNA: TGTGCCAGCAGCTTCGGGGGAGGAAGGCGTGAGCAGTACTTC.

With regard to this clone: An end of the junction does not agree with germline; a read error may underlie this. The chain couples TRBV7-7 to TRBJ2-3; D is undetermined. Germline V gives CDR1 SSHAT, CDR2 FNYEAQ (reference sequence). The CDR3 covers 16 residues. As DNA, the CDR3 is TGTGCTAGCAGCTTATTCCCCTCGGCCCACACAGATACGCAGTATTTT. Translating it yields CASSLFPSAHTDTQYF.

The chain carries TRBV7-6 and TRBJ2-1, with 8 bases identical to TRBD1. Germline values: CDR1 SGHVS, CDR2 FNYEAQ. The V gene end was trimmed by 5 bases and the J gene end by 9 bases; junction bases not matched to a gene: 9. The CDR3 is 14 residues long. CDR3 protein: CASSPGGRVVEQFF. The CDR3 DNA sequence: TGTGCCAGCAGCCCAGGGGGCAGGGTCGTTGAGCAGTTCTTC.